Each of the 29 T cell receptor beta chains below was sequenced from the same sample in a study of blood T cell repertoires in COVID-19 (dated by TCRdb to 2018 to 2021). Library preparation employed the immunoSEQ multiplex PCR assay. Here the immuneACCESS table is served through TCRdb, limited to in-frame sequences with V and J called. Missing clones are a known gap in these copies; in checked studies unresolved V genes cover under half, and the rest lacks a known reason. The sample records some 200,000 clones, 75% to 85% of which are singletons. The ten largest clones take up approximately 1.5% of the sample. The source material was peripheral blood. The receptors derive from a woman in her 40s who had recovered from COVID-19.

This clone appeared a single time. The chain combines TRBV7-9 with TRBJ2-7; no clear D. Trimming took 2 bases from V and 6 from J, leaving 8 bases between them. Germline V CDR1 and CDR2: SEHNR, FQNEAQ (reference sequence). This CDR3 has 12 residues. The CDR3 nucleotides are TGTGCCAGCAGCTTAAAGGCAGGCGAGCAGTACTTC. Its translation is CASSLKAGEQYF.

The rearrangement links TRBV7-2 to TRBJ1-2; 10 nucleotides agree with TRBD1. This CDR3 has 14 residues. V gave up 2 bases and J gave up 7 bases; unmatched junction bases: 4. CDR1 and CDR2 from the germline V gene are SGHTA and FQGNSA. The CDR3: CASSLQDRGLGYTF. The CDR3 DNA reads TGTGCCAGCAGCTTACAAGACAGGGGGCTTGGCTACACCTTC.

The genes are TRBV5-4 and TRBJ2-3; TRBD2 matches 8 bases. V dropped 4 bases and J dropped 2; count of bases not matched to a gene: 9. This CDR3 comprises 16 residues. The germline gives CDR1 SGHNT, CDR2 YYREEE (reference sequence). CDR3 residues: CASSPGGGIFTDTQYF. In DNA, the CDR3 is TGTGCCAGCAGCCCGGGAGGGGGTATATTCACAGATACGCAGTATTTT.

The rearrangement links TRBV29-1 to TRBJ1-1; D not certain. The V gene's germline CDR1 is SQVTM and CDR2 ANQGSEA. The V end was cut by 4 bases, the J end by 6 bases, with 15 bases between. The CDR3 is 13 amino acids. CDR3 protein: CSVADVAAAEAFF. The DNA for the CDR3 is TGCAGCGTTGCTGATGTAGCCGCCGCTGAAGCTTTCTTT.

The chain is built from TRBV14 and TRBJ2-1, with D possibly matching TRBD1 (5 bases). Trimming cost V 4 bases and J 11 bases, with 15 bases left between them. The CDR3 sequence is 13 residues long. CDR1 SGHDN and CDR2 FVKESK come from the germline V gene. The CDR3 DNA is TGTGCCAGCAGCCCCACCTACCAGGGAAAGCAGTTCTTC. Protein: CASSPTYQGKQFF.

The V and J genes are TRBV6-5 and TRBJ2-3; 8 bases fit TRBD2. CDR1 is MNHEY and CDR2 is SVGAGI in the germline V gene. V shed 6 bases and J 2 bases; nucleotides not matched to a gene: 7. The CDR3 is made up of 15 amino acids. The CDR3 reads CASSSLRGDTDTQYF. Written as DNA, the CDR3 is TGTGCCAGCAGCTCTTTGCGGGGGGACACAGATACGCAGTATTTT.

The chain recombines TRBV7-9 with TRBJ1-2; 9 positions match TRBD1. The CDR3 length is 14 residues. Trimming cost V 2 bases and J 5 bases; bases outside gene matches: 3. Per germline, CDR1 SEHNR and CDR2 FQNEAQ (reference sequence). CDR3 DNA: TGTGCCAGCAGCTTAATACAGGGGGCTTATGGCTACACCTTC. Translating gives CASSLIQGAYGYTF. Full variable domain (remainder filled in from reference TRBV7-9 and TRBJ1-2): DTGVSQNPRHKITKRGQNVTFRCDPISEHNRLYWYRQTLGQGPEFLTYFQNEAQLEKSRLLSDRFSAERPKGSFSTLEIQRTEQGDSAMYLCASSLIQGAYGYTFGSGTRLTVV.

This sequence joins TRBV6-4 and TRBJ1-2; tentative D call: TRBD1 (5 bases). V lost 0 bases, J lost 5 bases, and 10 bases lay in between. CDR1 is MRHNA, CDR2 SNTAGT, per germline. This CDR3 is 14 amino acids long. Here the CDR3 reads CASSDSQGLYGYTF. The DNA of the CDR3 is TGTGCCAGCAGTGACTCCCAGGGTTTGTATGGCTACACCTTC.

The V gene is TRBV7-6, the J gene TRBJ2-1; D might be TRBD1 (6 bases). This CDR3 contains 16 residues. Germline V CDR1 and CDR2: SGHVS, FNYEAQ. Between the trimmed V and J ends, which lost 0 bases and 7 bases, there was a span of 16 bases. This CDR3 is CASSLATGLMGNEQFF. CDR3 DNA: TGTGCCAGCAGCTTAGCGACAGGCTTGATGGGGAATGAGCAGTTCTTC.

This chain joins TRBV6-5 and TRBJ2-3; D might be TRBD2 (5 bases). Trimming shortened V by 2 bases and J by 3 bases, and 9 bases separated the two germline ends. The CDR3 length is 14 residues. Germline V lookup: CDR1 MNHEY, CDR2 SVGAGI. The CDR3 bases are TGTGCCAGCAGTTACAACCGGGGTACAGATACGCAGTATTTT. Translation: CASSYNRGTDTQYF.

Written as DNA, the CDR3 is TGTGCCAGCAGCCAAGATAGAAGTGAAGCTTTCTTT. Amino acids: CASSQDRSEAFF. The J gene is TRBJ1-1, the V gene TRBV4-2; D not resolved. The V end lost 0 bases, the J end lost 7 bases, and 6 bases lay between the germline ends. The CDR3 consists of 12 residues. From germline, CDR1 is LGHNA and CDR2 YNFKEQ.

This clone occurred a few times. The CDR3 DNA reads TGTGCCAGCAGCTTGGAGTTGCGGCACACCATATATTTT. Its translation is CASSLELRHTIYF. The chain couples TRBV5-6 to TRBJ1-3; D is unresolved. With 0 bases removed from V and 8 bases from J, the gap between germline ends came to 9 bases. The CDR3 length is 13 residues. Germline CDR1 and CDR2: SGHDT and YYEEEE. Full variable domain (missing parts from reference TRBV5-6 and TRBJ1-3): DAGVTQSPTHLIKTRGQQVTLRCSPKSGHDTVSWYQQALGQGPQFIFQYYEEEERQRGNFPDRFSGHQFPNYSSELNVNALLLGDSALYLCASSLELRHTIYFGEGSWLTVV.

The chain combines TRBV27 with TRBJ1-1, with 10 positions matching TRBD1. Germline CDR1 MNHEY, CDR2 SMNVEV (reference sequence). The CDR3 runs to 15 residues. J gave up 5 bases and V 6 bases, and 9 bases lay outside the gene matches. The CDR3, as DNA: TGTGCCAGCAGAAACCTTGACAGGGGGCGAACTGAAGCTTTCTTT. Encoded protein: CASRNLDRGRTEAFF.

V gene TRBV9 combines with J gene TRBJ1-5, with D unresolved. There are 15 residues in the CDR3. Germline CDR1 SGDLS, CDR2 YYNGEE. V was clipped by 4 bases and J by 5 bases, with 16 bases between them. The CDR3 is CASSRGLSFDQPQHF. Written as DNA, the CDR3 is TGTGCCAGCAGCCGAGGGCTGTCGTTTGATCAGCCCCAGCATTTT.

V gene TRBV7-9 combines with J gene TRBJ2-1, with D possibly TRBD2 on 5 matching bases. The CDR3 length is 17 residues. From germline, CDR1 is SEHNR and CDR2 FQNEAQ (reference sequence). Trimming pared 3 bases from V and 4 bases from J, leaving 19 bases between. CDR3 protein: CASSFLGQLDPYNEQFF. The CDR3, as DNA: TGTGCCAGCAGCTTTTTGGGTCAACTAGACCCGTACAATGAGCAGTTCTTC.

This clone was detected once. As DNA, the CDR3 is TGTGCCAGCTCACTCGAACAAGCCCAGGGCAATCAGCCCCAGCATTTT. Translation gives CASSLEQAQGNQPQHF. The chain has TRBV18 and TRBJ1-5; D unclear. The CDR3 is 16 amino acids. Trimming took 4 bases from V and 2 from J, leaving 15 bases between them. Germline V gives CDR1 KGHSH, CDR2 LQKENI.

The CDR3 region has the DNA TGTGCCAGTAGTTCCCTAGCTGCAACTAATGAAAAACTGTTTTTT. Its protein is CASSSLAATNEKLFF. The chain combines TRBV19 with TRBJ1-4, with D unclear. The CDR3 covers 15 residues. V was clipped by 5 bases and J by 0 bases, with 10 bases between them. CDR1 and CDR2 (germline): LNHDA, SQIVND (reference sequence). Filled out from reference TRBV19 and TRBJ1-4, the complete variable domain reads DGGITQSPKYLFRKEGQNVTLSCEQNLNHDAMYWYRQDPGQGLRLIYYSQIVNDFQKGDIAEGYSVSREKKESFPLTVTSAQKNPTAFYLCASSSLAATNEKLFFGSGTQLSVL.

This chain joins TRBV18 and TRBJ2-6; D uncertain. The ends were cut back, 2 bases at V and 0 bases at J, with 11 bases in the middle. Looked up from germline, CDR1 is KGHSH and CDR2 is LQKENI. The CDR3 contains 17 residues. DNA for the CDR3: TGTGCCAGCTCACCAACGGTTGTCTACTCTGGGGCCAACGTCCTGACTTTC. This gives the protein CASSPTVVYSGANVLTF.

This chain links TRBV11-2 with TRBJ1-6; 8 nucleotides agree with TRBD1. The CDR3 has 15 amino acids. Germline CDR1 is SGHAT and CDR2 is FQNNGV. V was clipped by 6 bases and J by 8 bases; unmatched bases: 9. CDR3 DNA sequence: TGTGCCAGCAGACAAACCGGGACAGGCCATTCACCCCTCCACTTT. Translated: CASRQTGTGHSPLHF. The full variable domain, with the rest looked up from reference TRBV11-2 and TRBJ1-6, is EAGVAQSPRYKIIEKRQSVAFWCNPISGHATLYWYQQILGQGPKLLIQFQNNGVVDDSQLPKDRFSAERLKGVDSTLKIQPAKLEDSAVYLCASRQTGTGHSPLHFGNGTRLTVT.

The rearrangement links TRBV7-2 to TRBJ2-7, with 9 positions matching TRBD2. This CDR3 has 14 amino acids. Germline V gene sequence: CDR1 SGHTA, CDR2 FQGNSA. J was trimmed by 4 bases and V by 3 bases; bases with no gene match: 4. CDR3 in DNA: TGTGCCAGCAGCTTGGCGGGGGGGGAGTACGAGCAGTACTTC. Protein product: CASSLAGGEYEQYF.

This clone occurred a few times. V gene TRBV2 combines with J gene TRBJ1-5, with unresolved D. Germline V gene data show CDR1 as SNHLY and CDR2 as FYNNEI. The CDR3 runs 14 residues. V lost 7 bases, J lost 0 bases, and 10 bases lay in between. CDR3 loop: CASTREPSNQPQHF. CDR3 DNA: TGTGCCAGCACCCGGGAACCTAGCAATCAGCCCCAGCATTTT.

About this clone: This CDR3 is also generated by other DNA sequences in the sample. J is TRBJ2-7 and V is TRBV7-9; TRBD1 matches at 8 bases. The CDR3 extends over 12 amino acids. The ends lost 5 bases at V and 4 bases at J; junction bases unmatched: 1. CDR1 is SEHNR and CDR2 is FQNEAQ in the germline V gene (reference sequence). CDR3 sequence (DNA): TGTGCCAGCAGCCGACAGGGGTACGAGCAGTACTTC. It encodes CASSRQGYEQYF.

The gene calls are TRBV3-1 (or the pseudogene TRBV3-2) and TRBJ2-7; the D gene is possibly TRBD2 (6 bases). CDR3 size: 16 residues. CDR1 LGHDT and CDR2 YNNKEL come from the germline V gene (reference sequence). V shed 3 bases and J shed 2 bases, with 17 bases lying between them. The CDR3 nucleotides read TGTGCCAGCAGCCAGCGCCTAGCGTATCCCCCCTACGAGCAGTACTTC. This encodes CASSQRLAYPPYEQYF.

V and J are TRBV6-5 and TRBJ1-2; D gene ambiguous. CDR3 length: 12 residues. CDR1 is MNHEY, CDR2 SVGAGI, per germline. Between the trimmed V and J ends, which lost 5 bases and 7 bases, there was a span of 11 bases. The DNA for the CDR3 is TGTGCCAGCAGTATCGACCGGGGTGGCTACACCTTC. Its translation is CASSIDRGGYTF.

This clone appeared once. V gene TRBV9 combines with J gene TRBJ1-3, with D possibly being TRBD1 (6 bases). Germline assignment: CDR1 SGDLS and CDR2 YYNGEE. The length of the CDR3 is 16 residues. The V end lost 3 bases, the J end lost 0 bases, and 13 bases lay between the germline ends. CDR3 DNA: TGTGCCAGCAGCGGACGACAGGCCTTCTCTGGAAACACCATATATTTT. This translates into CASSGRQAFSGNTIYF.

In this sample, this clone turned up once. This chain's CDR3 is CATHAQGTPYEQYF. CDR3 in DNA: TGTGCCACCCACGCACAGGGGACCCCCTACGAGCAGTACTTC. The chain carries TRBV19 and TRBJ2-7, with 7 bases aligning to TRBD1. Germline CDR1 reads LNHDA; CDR2 reads SQIVND (reference sequence). Trimming at V came to 10 bases and at J to 2 bases, leaving 11 bases not matched to a gene. The CDR3 extends over 14 amino acids.

The V gene is TRBV3-1 (or the pseudogene TRBV3-2), the J gene TRBJ1-2; no firm D call. V was clipped by 3 bases and J by 4 bases, with 27 bases between them. CDR1 and CDR2 (germline): LGHDT, YNNKEL (reference sequence). This CDR3 is built from 19 residues. This CDR3 reads CASSHARSVPGFLSYGYTF. The CDR3 region has the DNA TGTGCCAGCAGCCACGCGCGCTCGGTACCGGGGTTCCTTAGCTATGGCTACACCTTC.

The V and J genes are TRBV29-1 and TRBJ2-7, with D possibly being TRBD2 (6 bases). Per the germline V gene, CDR1 is SQVTM and CDR2 is ANQGSEA. The V end lost 4 bases, the J end lost 4 bases, and 23 bases lay between the germline ends. CDR3 size: 16 residues. CDR3 amino acids: CSVVPSGGAESYEQYF. DNA for the CDR3: TGCAGCGTTGTTCCCTCCGGCGGGGCAGAATCTTACGAGCAGTACTTC.

This clone occurred a few times. DNA for the CDR3: TGCAGCGGCCGGGAAAACACTGAAGCTTTCTTT. It translates to CSGRENTEAFF. J is TRBJ1-1 and V is TRBV29-1, with unresolved D. The CDR3 length is 11 residues. V lost 7 bases and J lost 2, with 8 bases in between. Germline V gene lookup returns CDR1 SQVTM and CDR2 ANQGSEA.